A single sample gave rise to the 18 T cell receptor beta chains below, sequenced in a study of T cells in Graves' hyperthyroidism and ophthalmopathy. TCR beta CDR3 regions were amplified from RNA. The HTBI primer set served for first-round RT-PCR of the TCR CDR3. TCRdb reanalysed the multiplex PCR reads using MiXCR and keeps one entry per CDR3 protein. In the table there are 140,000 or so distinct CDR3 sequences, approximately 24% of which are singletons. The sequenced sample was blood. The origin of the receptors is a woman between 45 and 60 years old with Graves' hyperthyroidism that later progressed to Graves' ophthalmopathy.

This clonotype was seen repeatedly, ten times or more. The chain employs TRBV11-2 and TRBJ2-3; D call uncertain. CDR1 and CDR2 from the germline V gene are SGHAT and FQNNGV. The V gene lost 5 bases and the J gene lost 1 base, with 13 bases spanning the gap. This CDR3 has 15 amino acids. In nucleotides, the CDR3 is TGTGCCAGCAGCCCGAACCCCCAGGGCACAGATACGCAGTATTTT. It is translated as CASSPNPQGTDTQYF. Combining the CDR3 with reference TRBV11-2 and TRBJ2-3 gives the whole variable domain EAGVAQSPRYKIIEKRQSVAFWCNPISGHATLYWYQQILGQGPKLLIQFQNNGVVDDSQLPKDRFSAERLKGVDSTLKIQPAKLEDSAVYLCASSPNPQGTDTQYFGPGTRLTVL.

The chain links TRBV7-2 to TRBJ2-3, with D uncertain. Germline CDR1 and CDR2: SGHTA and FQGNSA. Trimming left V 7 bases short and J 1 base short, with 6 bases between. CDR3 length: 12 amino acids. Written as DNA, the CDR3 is TGTGCCAGCAACCCGGGCACAGATACGCAGTATTTT. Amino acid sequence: CASNPGTDTQYF.

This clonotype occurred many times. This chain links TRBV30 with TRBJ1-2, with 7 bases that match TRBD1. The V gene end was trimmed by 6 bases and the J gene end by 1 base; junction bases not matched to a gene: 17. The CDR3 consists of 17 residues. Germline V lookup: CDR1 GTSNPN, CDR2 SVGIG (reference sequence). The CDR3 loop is CACSISSGTALNYGYTF. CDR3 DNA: TGTGCCTGTAGCATATCCTCCGGGACAGCGCTTAACTATGGCTACACCTTC.

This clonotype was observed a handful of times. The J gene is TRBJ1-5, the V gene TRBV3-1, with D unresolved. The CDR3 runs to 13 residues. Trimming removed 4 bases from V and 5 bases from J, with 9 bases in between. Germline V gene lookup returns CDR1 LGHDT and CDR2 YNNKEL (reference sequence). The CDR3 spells CASSRNLDQPQHF. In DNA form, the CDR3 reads TGTGCCAGCAGCCGGAACTTGGATCAGCCCCAGCATTTT. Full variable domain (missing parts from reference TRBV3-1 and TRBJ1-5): DTAVSQTPKYLVTQMGNDKSIKCEQNLGHDTMYWYKQDSKKFLKIMFSYNNKELIINETVPNRFSPKSPDKAHLNLHINSLELGDSAVYFCASSRNLDQPQHFGDGTRLSIL.

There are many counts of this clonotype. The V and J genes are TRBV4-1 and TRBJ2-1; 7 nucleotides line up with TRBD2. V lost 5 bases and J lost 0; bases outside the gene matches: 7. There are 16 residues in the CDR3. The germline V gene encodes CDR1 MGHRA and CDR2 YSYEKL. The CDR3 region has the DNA TGCGCCAGCAGCTTCCTCGGACTAGACTCCTACAATGAGCAGTTCTTC. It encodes CASSFLGLDSYNEQFF.

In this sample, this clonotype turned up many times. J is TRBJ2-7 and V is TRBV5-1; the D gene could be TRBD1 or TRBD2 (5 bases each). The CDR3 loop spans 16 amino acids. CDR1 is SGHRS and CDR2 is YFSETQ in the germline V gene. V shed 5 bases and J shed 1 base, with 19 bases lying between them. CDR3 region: CASSSTRDGYSYEQYF. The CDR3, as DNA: TGCGCCAGCAGTTCAACCCGGGACGGCTATTCCTACGAGCAGTACTTC.

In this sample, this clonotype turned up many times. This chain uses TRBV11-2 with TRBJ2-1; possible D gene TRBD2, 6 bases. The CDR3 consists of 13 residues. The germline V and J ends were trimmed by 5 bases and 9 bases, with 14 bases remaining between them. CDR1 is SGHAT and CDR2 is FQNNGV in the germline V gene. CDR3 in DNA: TGTGCCAGCAGCCCCGGGACTCGCCGTGAGCAGTTCTTC. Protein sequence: CASSPGTRREQFF.

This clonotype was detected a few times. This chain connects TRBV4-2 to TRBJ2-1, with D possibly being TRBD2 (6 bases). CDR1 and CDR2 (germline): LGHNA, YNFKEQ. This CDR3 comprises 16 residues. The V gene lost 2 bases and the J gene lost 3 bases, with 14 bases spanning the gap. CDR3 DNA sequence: TGTGCCAGCAGCCAATCCGGGACTGCCTTCTACAATGAGCAGTTCTTC. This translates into CASSQSGTAFYNEQFF.

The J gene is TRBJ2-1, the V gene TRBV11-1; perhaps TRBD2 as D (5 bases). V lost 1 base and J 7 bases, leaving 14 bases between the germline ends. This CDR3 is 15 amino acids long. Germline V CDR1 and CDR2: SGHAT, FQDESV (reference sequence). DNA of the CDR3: TGTGCCAGCAGCTTAGTTGCGGCGAGGAGGAATGAGCAGTTCTTC. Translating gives CASSLVAARRNEQFF.

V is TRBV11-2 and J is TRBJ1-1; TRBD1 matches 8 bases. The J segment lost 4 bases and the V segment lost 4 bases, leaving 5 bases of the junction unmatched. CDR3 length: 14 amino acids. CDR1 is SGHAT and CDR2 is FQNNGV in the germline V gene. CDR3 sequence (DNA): TGTGCCAGCAGCTCCCGACAGGGGAGCACTGAAGCTTTCTTT. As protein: CASSSRQGSTEAFF.

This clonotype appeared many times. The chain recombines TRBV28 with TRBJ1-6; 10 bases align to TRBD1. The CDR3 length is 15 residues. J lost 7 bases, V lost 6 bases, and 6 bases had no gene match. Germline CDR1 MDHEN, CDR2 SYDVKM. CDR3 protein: CASSRTGGHNSPLHF. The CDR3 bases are TGTGCCAGCAGCAGGACAGGGGGACACAATTCACCCCTCCACTTT. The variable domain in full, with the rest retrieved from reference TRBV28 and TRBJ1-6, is DVKVTQSSRYLVKRTGEKVFLECVQDMDHENMFWYRQDPGLGLRLIYFSYDVKMKEKGDIPEGYSVSREKKERFSLILESASTNQTSMYLCASSRTGGHNSPLHFGNGTRLTVT.

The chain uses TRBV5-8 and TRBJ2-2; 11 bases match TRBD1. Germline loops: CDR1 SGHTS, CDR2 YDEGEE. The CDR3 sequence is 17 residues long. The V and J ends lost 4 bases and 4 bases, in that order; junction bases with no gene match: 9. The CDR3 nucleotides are TGTGCCAGCAGCCCTCCGGGACAGGGGGTTGTCACCGGGGAGCTGTTTTTT. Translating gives CASSPPGQGVVTGELFF.

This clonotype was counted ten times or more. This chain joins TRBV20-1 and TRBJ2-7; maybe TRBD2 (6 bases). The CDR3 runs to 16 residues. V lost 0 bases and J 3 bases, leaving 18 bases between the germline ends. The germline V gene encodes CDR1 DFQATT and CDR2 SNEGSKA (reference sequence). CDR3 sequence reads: CSARDQDRGFGYEQYF. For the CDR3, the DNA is TGCAGTGCTAGAGATCAGGATCGGGGGTTCGGCTACGAGCAGTACTTC.

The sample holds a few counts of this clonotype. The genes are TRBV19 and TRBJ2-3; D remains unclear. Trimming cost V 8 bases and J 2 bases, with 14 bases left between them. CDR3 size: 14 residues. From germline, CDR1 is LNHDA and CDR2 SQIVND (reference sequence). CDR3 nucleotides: TGTGCCAGTGGGATTAACAGATACACAGATACGCAGTATTTT. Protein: CASGINRYTDTQYF.

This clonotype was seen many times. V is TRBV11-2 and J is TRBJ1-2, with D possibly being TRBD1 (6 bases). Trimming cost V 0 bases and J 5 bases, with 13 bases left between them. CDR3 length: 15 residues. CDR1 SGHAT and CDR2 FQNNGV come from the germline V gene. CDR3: CASSLERGARYGYTF. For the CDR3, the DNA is TGTGCCAGCAGCTTAGAGCGGGGGGCGCGATATGGCTACACCTTC.

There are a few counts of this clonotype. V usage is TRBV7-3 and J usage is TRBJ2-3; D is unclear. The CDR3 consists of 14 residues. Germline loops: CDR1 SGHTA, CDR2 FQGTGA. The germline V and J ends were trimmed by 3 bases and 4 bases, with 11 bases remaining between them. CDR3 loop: CASSLSAGPDTQYF. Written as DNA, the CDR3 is TGTGCCAGCAGCTTGAGTGCTGGCCCAGATACGCAGTATTTT.

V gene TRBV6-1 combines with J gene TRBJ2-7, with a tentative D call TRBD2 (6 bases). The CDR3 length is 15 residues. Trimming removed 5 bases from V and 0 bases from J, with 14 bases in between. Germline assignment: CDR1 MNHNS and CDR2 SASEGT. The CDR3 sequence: CASSRGGAFSYEQYF. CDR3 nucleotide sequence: TGTGCCAGCAGTAGGGGCGGGGCCTTCTCCTACGAGCAGTACTTC.

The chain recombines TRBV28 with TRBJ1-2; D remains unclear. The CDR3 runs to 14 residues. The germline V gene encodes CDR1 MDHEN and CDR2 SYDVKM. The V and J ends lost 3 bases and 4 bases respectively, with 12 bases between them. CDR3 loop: CASSFRTPGYGYTF. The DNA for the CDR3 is TGTGCCAGCAGTTTCAGGACCCCAGGCTATGGCTACACCTTC.